Below, 15 T cell receptor beta chains from the same sample are listed, as sequenced in a study of shared clonotypes between healthy human individuals. Only in-frame clones appear in the TCRdb table, and some are missing; sequencing was by immunoSEQ multiplex PCR. This sample carries roughly 1 million clones, around 82% of them seen once, and the ten largest clones take roughly 0.56%. Sequencing was done on a sample of memory CD4+ T cells from PBMCs. The subset was: CD45RA-negative fraction. The receptors were sampled from a man aged 18-30 years in good health. Some clones in this sample may be carry-over from other donors' samples.

The J gene is TRBJ1-3, the V gene TRBV29-1; TRBD1 agrees at 9 bases. The CDR3 length is 13 residues. After removal of 7 bases from V and 3 bases from J, the junction contained 4 bases not matched to a gene. Germline assignment: CDR1 SQVTM and CDR2 ANQGSEA. The DNA for the CDR3 is TGCAGCGGAGGACAGGGGAATGGAAACACCATATATTTT. This encodes CSGGQGNGNTIYF.

With regard to this clone: The same CDR3 is also encoded by other DNA sequences in this sample. This chain uses TRBV11-2 with TRBJ2-1; D is ambiguous. Trimming removed 5 bases from V and 6 bases from J, with 11 bases in between. This CDR3 has 13 residues. Germline CDR1 SGHAT, CDR2 FQNNGV. Written as DNA, the CDR3 is TGTGCCAGCAGCCCACGGAGAAGCAATGAGCAGTTCTTC. Translated, it gives CASSPRRSNEQFF.

This chain connects TRBV23-1 to TRBJ1-5; no clear D gene. TRBV23-1 is assigned to the ORF class and has an uncertain function. V lost 0 bases and J 3 bases, leaving 12 bases between the germline ends. The CDR3 spans 16 residues. CDR3 DNA: TGCGCCAGCAGTCAATCCCTGGGTGGCACCAATCAGCCCCAGCATTTT. It encodes CASSQSLGGTNQPQHF.

The chain uses TRBV28 and TRBJ1-5, with 8 bases fitting TRBD1. J was trimmed by 7 bases and V by 3 bases; bases with no gene match: 8. The CDR3 spans 15 residues. Germline V lookup: CDR1 MDHEN, CDR2 SYDVKM. CDR3 loop: CASSLRTGRGQPQHF. The CDR3 DNA reads as TGTGCCAGCAGTTTGAGGACAGGGAGGGGGCAGCCCCAGCATTTT.

CDR3 amino acids: CAIRTTGGPNNEQFF. The CDR3, as DNA: TGTGCCATCAGAACCACAGGGGGCCCGAACAATGAGCAGTTCTTC. The chain employs TRBV10-3 and TRBJ2-1; 9 positions agree with TRBD1. The ends lost 6 bases at V and 5 bases at J; junction bases unmatched: 8. The germline V gene encodes CDR1 ENHRY and CDR2 SYGVKD. The CDR3 loop spans 15 amino acids.

The V call is TRBV5-1, the J call TRBJ2-1; the D gene is possibly TRBD2 (5 bases). V was trimmed by 0 bases and J by 0 bases, leaving 16 bases between them. The CDR3 sequence is 18 residues long. In germline, CDR1 is SGHRS, CDR2 YFSETQ. CDR3 DNA sequence: TGCGCCAGCAGCTTGGCCCCCCCCGGTGGGAGCTCCTACAATGAGCAGTTCTTC. Translated: CASSLAPPGGSSYNEQFF. The whole variable domain, remainder taken from reference TRBV5-1 and TRBJ2-1, is KAGVTQTPRYLIKTRGQQVTLSCSPISGHRSVSWYQQTPGQGLQFLFEYFSETQRNKGNFPGRFSGRQFSNSRSEMNVSTLELGDSALYLCASSLAPPGGSSYNEQFFGPGTRLTVL.

V usage is TRBV5-1 and J usage is TRBJ2-7; the match to TRBD2 covers 8 bases. The J segment lost 0 bases and the V segment lost 6 bases, leaving 11 bases of the junction unmatched. CDR1 and CDR2 (germline): SGHRS, YFSETQ. The CDR3 covers 16 residues. The CDR3 DNA sequence: TGCGCCAGCACCCTCGAGGGGAGCGGGAGCTCCTACGAGCAGTACTTC. It encodes CASTLEGSGSSYEQYF.

This chain uses TRBV15 with TRBJ1-3; D remains ambiguous. The germline gives CDR1 LNHNV, CDR2 YYDKDF (reference sequence). The V gene lost 0 bases and the J gene lost 0 bases, with 9 bases spanning the gap. The CDR3 has 16 amino acids. CDR3 DNA: TGTGCCACCAGCAGAGATGGACTGAACTCTGGAAACACCATATATTTT. Amino acid sequence: CATSRDGLNSGNTIYF.

V usage is TRBV28 and J usage is TRBJ2-1; 13 positions match TRBD2. The V and J ends lost 5 bases and 5 bases, in that order; junction bases with no gene match: 3. Germline CDR1 MDHEN, CDR2 SYDVKM. There are 15 residues in the CDR3. The CDR3 DNA reads TGTGCCAGCAGTCCCACTAGCGGGAGGGACAATGAGCAGTTCTTC. Residues: CASSPTSGRDNEQFF.

This chain links TRBV5-1 with TRBJ2-1; TRBD2 aligns across 7 bases. The germline gives CDR1 SGHRS, CDR2 YFSETQ. Trimming removed 4 bases from V and 0 bases from J; junction bases left unmatched: 7. There are 16 residues in the CDR3. The CDR3 region has the DNA TGCGCCAGCAGCCGGGGGGACTCCAGCTCCTACAATGAGCAGTTCTTC. It codes for CASSRGDSSSYNEQFF. Using reference TRBV5-1 and TRBJ2-1 for the parts outside the CDR3, the full variable domain is KAGVTQTPRYLIKTRGQQVTLSCSPISGHRSVSWYQQTPGQGLQFLFEYFSETQRNKGNFPGRFSGRQFSNSRSEMNVSTLELGDSALYLCASSRGDSSSYNEQFFGPGTRLTVL.

V and J are TRBV28 and TRBJ1-6; TRBD1 matches at 9 bases. Looked up from germline, CDR1 is MDHEN and CDR2 is SYDVKM. The CDR3 is 13 amino acids. Trimming took 9 bases from V and 10 from J; bases not matched to a gene: 7. CDR3 in amino acids: CASYRGQGSPLHF. CDR3 sequence (DNA): TGTGCCAGTTACAGGGGGCAGGGCTCACCCCTCCACTTT.

V usage is TRBV30 and J usage is TRBJ2-1, with D possibly matching TRBD2 (6 bases). This CDR3 spans 15 amino acids. Trimming took off 2 bases at V and 2 bases at J, with 13 bases between the two ends. CDR1 and CDR2 (germline): GTSNPN, SVGIG (reference sequence). This CDR3 reads CAWSLGGDPYNEQFF. CDR3 coding DNA: TGTGCCTGGAGTCTGGGCGGGGACCCCTACAATGAGCAGTTCTTC. The entire variable domain, with the rest obtained from reference TRBV30 and TRBJ2-1, is as follows: SQTIHQWPATLVQPVGSPLSLECTVEGTSNPNLYWYRQAAGRGLQLLFYSVGIGQISSEVPQNLSASRPQDRQFILSSKKLLLSDSGFYLCAWSLGGDPYNEQFFGPGTRLTVL.

This chain links TRBV4-1 with TRBJ2-5; 16 bases fit TRBD2. V shed 4 bases, J shed 2 bases, and the junction held 7 bases outside the gene matches. The germline CDR1 and CDR2 sequences are MGHRA and YSYEKL. This CDR3 has 18 amino acids. The CDR3 nucleotides are TGCGCCAGCAGCCGAGCGGGACTAGCGGGAGGGGGACAAGAGACCCAGTACTTC. Encoded protein: CASSRAGLAGGGQETQYF.

The gene calls are TRBV30 and TRBJ2-4; D ambiguous. Per germline, CDR1 GTSNPN and CDR2 SVGIG (reference sequence). Trimming removed 0 bases at V and 1 base at J, with 1 base between. The CDR3 sequence is 12 residues long. CDR3 region: CAWSVAKNIQYF. DNA for the CDR3: TGTGCCTGGAGTGTGGCCAAAAACATTCAGTACTTC.

The chain recombines TRBV15 with TRBJ1-1; 10 bases agree with TRBD1. V lost 0 bases, J lost 7 bases, and 14 bases stayed unmatched. This CDR3 is 18 amino acids long. Per the germline V gene, CDR1 is LNHNV and CDR2 is YYDKDF (reference sequence). The CDR3 bases are TGTGCCACCAGCAGAGATTCCGGGACAGGGGTTAACAGAGGTGAAGCTTTCTTT. Translating gives CATSRDSGTGVNRGEAFF. Supplemented by reference TRBV15 and TRBJ1-1, the full variable domain reads DAMVIQNPRYQVTQFGKPVTLSCSQTLNHNVMYWYQQKSSQAPKLLFHYYDKDFNNEADTPDNFQSRRPNTSFCFLDIRSPGLGDTAMYLCATSRDSGTGVNRGEAFFGQGTRLTVV.